Sequencing of this TCR beta chain was carried out in a study of CXCR3-negative and CXCR3-positive naive CD8 T cells. Findings and limits, study-wide: Researchers report that CXCR3-positive naive cells carry more hydrophobic TRB CDR3s than CXCR3-negative naive cells. Whereas memory cells differed, naive CXCR3-negative and CXCR3-positive cells shared similar TRBV-TRBJ usage. Naive subsets had comparable surface CD5; TCR strength was inferred from TRB CDR3 properties. Diversity in memory CD8+ cells fell much lower than the comparably high levels seen in both naive subsets.

This clonotype registers medium-sized by frequency. The target antigen is unknown. The CDR3 has 15 amino acids. The germline gives CDR1 SGHRS, CDR2 YFSETQ. The authors made the TRB cDNA libraries by 5' RACE using UMI labels. TCRdb reprocessed the 5' RACE reads and keeps a single row for each CDR3 protein, giving no DNA. This repertoire includes over 5,500 distinct CDR3 sequences. Sequenced material: naive CXCR3+ CD8+ T cells from blood. As to subset: CD45RO-CCR7+CD27+CD95- naive CD8+ T cells expressing CXCR3 (TNR3+). The origin of this receptor is a human donor in good health. Some clones in this sample may be carry-over from other donors' samples. The chain joins TRBV5-1 to TRBJ2-5; absent DNA, TCRdb's TRBD1 call cannot be checked. CDR3 residues: CASHPLNREGETQYF.